Each of the 25 T cell receptor beta chains below was sequenced from the same sample in a study of T cell responses to AZD1222 COVID-19 vaccine (dated by TCRdb to about 2021). Reading the label with the study, this specimen's time point is: about 28 days (+/-7) after the second vaccine dose. The method was the immunoSEQ multiplex PCR assay. Imported from immuneACCESS, the table was reduced by TCRdb to in-frame sequences with V and J called. These copies leave out some clones; in studies compared against another copy, an unresolved V gene accounts for under half, and the cause of the remainder is not known. This sample lists about 88,000 clones; roughly nine tenths were detected once. The ten largest clonotypes hold approximately 5.2% of the sample. This sample comprised peripheral blood, obtained 28 days after the second AZD1222 dose. The source is an adult who received the AZD1222 COVID-19 vaccine.

This clone occurred once. The chain links TRBV3-1 (or the pseudogene TRBV3-2) to TRBJ2-2; D possibly matches TRBD1 or TRBD2 (6 bases each). The CDR3 is 15 residues long. Germline V CDR1 and CDR2: LGHDT, YNNKEL (reference sequence). Trimming took off 4 bases at V and 3 bases at J, with 12 bases between the two ends. The CDR3 DNA is TGTGCCAGCAGCCCCTGGGGGGCCGACACCGGGGAGCTGTTTTTT. Translating gives CASSPWGADTGELFF.

The chain combines TRBV2 with TRBJ2-6, with a weak D call TRBD1 (6 bases). The CDR3 totals 14 residues. From germline, CDR1 is SNHLY and CDR2 FYNNEI. The V and J ends lost 9 bases and 0 bases respectively, with 9 bases between them. CDR3 coding DNA: TGTGCCAGTGACAGGTACTCTGGGGCCAACGTCCTGACTTTC. Its translation is CASDRYSGANVLTF.

The chain has TRBV30 and TRBJ1-3; tentatively, D is TRBD1 (5 bases). With 0 bases removed from V and 0 bases from J, the gap between germline ends came to 12 bases. The CDR3 totals 16 residues. Germline V gene lookup returns CDR1 GTSNPN and CDR2 SVGIG (reference sequence). CDR3 sequence (DNA): TGTGCCTGGAGTGTAGGGGATATAAACTCTGGAAACACCATATATTTT. It specifies CAWSVGDINSGNTIYF.

The chain recombines TRBV12-3 or TRBV12-4 with TRBJ2-7; D gene ambiguous. The length of the CDR3 is 13 residues. The germline V and J ends were trimmed by 6 bases and 5 bases, with 14 bases remaining between them. The CDR3 protein is CASSSSWANEQYF. CDR3 nucleotides: TGTGCCAGCAGCAGCAGCTGGGCCAACGAGCAGTACTTC.

V is TRBV6-1 and J is TRBJ2-7; 12 bases are a match to TRBD2. Germline CDR1 MNHNS, CDR2 SASEGT. V lost 3 bases and J lost 3; bases outside the gene matches: 3. CDR3 size: 15 residues. The CDR3, as DNA: TGTGCCAGCAGTGACCCGGGACTAGCGGGCTACGAGCAGTACTTC. This translates into CASSDPGLAGYEQYF.

The chain has TRBV5-8 and TRBJ1-1, with D perhaps matching TRBD1 (6 bases). Trimming stripped 6 bases from V and 1 base from J, with 13 bases between. This CDR3 has 14 residues. Germline V gene lookup returns CDR1 SGHTS and CDR2 YDEGEE. The CDR3 spells CASKKGTKNTEAFF. The CDR3 bases are TGTGCCAGCAAAAAGGGGACAAAGAACACTGAAGCTTTCTTT.

The CDR3 DNA follows: TGTGCCTGGGAGACCGTAGTGAACACTGAAGCTTTCTTT. Translation gives CAWETVVNTEAFF. The chain joins TRBV30 to TRBJ1-1; D ambiguous. This CDR3 is built from 13 residues. V was cut by 5 bases and J by 0 bases, with 10 bases left in between. Germline V gene sequence: CDR1 GTSNPN, CDR2 SVGIG (reference sequence).

This chain connects TRBV7-3 to TRBJ2-3; 13 bases are shared with TRBD2. Looked up from germline, CDR1 is SGHTA and CDR2 is FQGTGA. V trimming: 4 bases; J trimming: 4 bases; junction bases outside the gene matches: 2. CDR3 length: 15 residues. The CDR3 DNA reads as TGTGCCAGCAGCTGGACTAGCGGGGGTTCAGATACGCAGTATTTT. It is translated as CASSWTSGGSDTQYF.

This chain joins TRBV4-2 and TRBJ1-1; D not resolved. Trimming cost V 0 bases and J 1 base, with 6 bases left between them. The CDR3 totals 14 residues. CDR1 is LGHNA, CDR2 YNFKEQ, per germline. The DNA for the CDR3 is TGTGCCAGCAGCCAAGATCTTGGGAACACTGAAGCTTTCTTT. This translates into CASSQDLGNTEAFF.

This chain joins TRBV4-2 and TRBJ1-4; a weak D match, TRBD1 (6 bases). Germline CDR1 is LGHNA and CDR2 is YNFKEQ. This CDR3 region has 16 residues. Trimming left V 0 bases short and J 8 bases short, with 16 bases between. CDR3 nucleotide sequence: TGTGCCAGCAGCCAAGATGAGGCAGGGGCTCAAGAAAAACTGTTTTTT. Protein product: CASSQDEAGAQEKLFF.

The genes are TRBV2 and TRBJ2-3, with 7 bases lining up with TRBD1. In germline, CDR1 is SNHLY, CDR2 FYNNEI. The CDR3 has 12 amino acids. Losses at the gene ends were 6 bases for V and 4 bases for J; bases not matched to a gene: 1. CDR3 residues: CASSGTADTQYF. DNA for the CDR3: TGTGCCAGCAGCGGGACAGCAGATACGCAGTATTTT. Based on the CDR3 plus reference TRBV2 and TRBJ2-3, the full variable domain is EPEVTQTPSHQVTQMGQEVILRCVPISNHLYFYWYRQILGQKVEFLVSFYNNEISEKSEIFDDQFSVERPDGSNFTLKIRSTKLEDSAMYFCASSGTADTQYFGPGTRLTVL.

The CDR3 bases are TGTGCCAGCAGTGAGTCCGGGACGCGAAATGAAAAACTGTTTTTT. Protein sequence: CASSESGTRNEKLFF. The rearrangement links TRBV2 to TRBJ1-4; TRBD1 is a possible D gene (5 bases). V lost 3 bases, J lost 5 bases, and 13 bases lay in between. The germline gives CDR1 SNHLY, CDR2 FYNNEI. This CDR3 is built from 15 residues.

V gene TRBV30 combines with J gene TRBJ2-1; the D gene is possibly TRBD2 (5 bases). Germline V gene lookup returns CDR1 GTSNPN and CDR2 SVGIG (reference sequence). The CDR3 has 15 amino acids. V was clipped by 4 bases and J by 5 bases, with 18 bases between them. The DNA of the CDR3 is TGTGCCTGGACCAAAGGAGGAACTCAAAACAATGAGCAGTTCTTC. The encoded protein is CAWTKGGTQNNEQFF.

The gene calls are TRBV30 and TRBJ1-1, with 7 bases that match TRBD1. Germline loops: CDR1 GTSNPN, CDR2 SVGIG (reference sequence). V shed 3 bases, J shed 3 bases, and the junction held 7 bases outside the gene matches. The CDR3 covers 14 residues. CDR3 coding DNA: TGTGCCTGGAGGCCCCGGGACAGAGACACTGAAGCTTTCTTT. This gives the protein CAWRPRDRDTEAFF.

The V gene is TRBV11-2, the J gene TRBJ2-7; D is perhaps TRBD1 (7 bases). V was clipped by 5 bases and J by 1 base, with 9 bases between them. CDR3 length equals 13 residues. Germline V gives CDR1 SGHAT, CDR2 FQNNGV. This CDR3 is CASSQGGSYEQYF. The DNA for the CDR3 is TGTGCCAGCAGCCAGGGGGGTTCCTACGAGCAGTACTTC. The whole variable domain, filled in from reference TRBV11-2 and TRBJ2-7, reads EAGVAQSPRYKIIEKRQSVAFWCNPISGHATLYWYQQILGQGPKLLIQFQNNGVVDDSQLPKDRFSAERLKGVDSTLKIQPAKLEDSAVYLCASSQGGSYEQYFGPGTRLTVT.

This chain connects TRBV6-5 to TRBJ1-2; no firm D call. Trimming removed 2 bases at V and 7 bases at J, with 11 bases between. Germline V gene lookup returns CDR1 MNHEY and CDR2 SVGAGI. CDR3 length equals 13 residues. The CDR3: CASSYMASVGYTF. The CDR3 DNA is TGTGCCAGCAGTTACATGGCCAGCGTTGGCTACACCTTC.

The V gene is TRBV5-1, the J gene TRBJ2-1; TRBD2 matches 15 bases. CDR3 length equals 13 residues. V lost 4 bases to trimming and J lost 14 bases; unmatched junction nucleotides: 4. The germline CDR1 and CDR2 sequences are SGHRS and YFSETQ. The CDR3 here is CASSIGTSGGKFF. The CDR3 DNA follows: TGCGCCAGCAGCATAGGGACTAGCGGGGGGAAGTTCTTC.

The chain employs TRBV6-6 and TRBJ1-1; 8 bases align to TRBD1. Germline V CDR1 and CDR2: MNHNY, SVGAGI (reference sequence). The ends lost 8 bases at V and 6 bases at J; junction bases unmatched: 8. The CDR3 is made up of 13 amino acids. CDR3 nucleotides: TGTGCCAGCCCCAGGGGGCGCGGGGCTGAAGCTTTCTTT. Translation: CASPRGRGAEAFF.

This chain links TRBV2 with TRBJ1-2; a weak D match, TRBD1 (5 bases). Trimming left V 6 bases short and J 0 bases short, with 11 bases between. The CDR3 runs 14 residues. The V gene's germline CDR1 is SNHLY and CDR2 FYNNEI. The CDR3 reads CASSRDLTNYGYTF. The CDR3 nucleotides are TGTGCCAGCAGCCGGGACCTCACTAACTATGGCTACACCTTC.

The chain couples TRBV7-3 to TRBJ1-2; D gene uncertain. This CDR3 has 13 amino acids. Germline V gives CDR1 SGHTA, CDR2 FQGTGA. The V and J ends lost 2 bases and 4 bases respectively, with 8 bases between them. DNA for the CDR3: TGTGCCAGCAGCTTAGGCGGCAGCTATGGCTACACCTTC. Translated: CASSLGGSYGYTF.

The chain joins TRBV4-2 to TRBJ2-1; 9 nucleotides agree with TRBD2. The CDR3 has 15 residues. Unmatched junction bases numbered 6, after V lost 2 bases and J lost 7 bases. Germline assignment: CDR1 LGHNA and CDR2 YNFKEQ. CDR3 sequence: CASSQSSGGSNEQFF. The CDR3 nucleotides read TGTGCCAGCAGCCAATCAAGCGGGGGGTCTAATGAGCAGTTCTTC.

The rearrangement joins TRBV7-2 to TRBJ1-1; D remains ambiguous. V lost 2 bases and J lost 4, with 20 bases in between. Looked up from germline, CDR1 is SGHTA and CDR2 is FQGNSA. The CDR3 covers 17 residues. CDR3 region: CASSLSGSPLKGTEAFF. CDR3 nucleotide sequence: TGTGCCAGCAGCTTATCGGGGTCACCTCTGAAGGGCACTGAAGCTTTCTTT. The variable domain in full, with the rest retrieved from reference TRBV7-2 and TRBJ1-1, is GAGVSQSPSNKVTEKGKDVELRCDPISGHTALYWYRQSLGQGLEFLIYFQGNSAPDKSGLPSDRFSAERTGGSVSTLTIQRTQQEDSAVYLCASSLSGSPLKGTEAFFGQGTRLTVV.

The chain couples TRBV10-3 to TRBJ1-2; D perhaps matches TRBD1 (5 bases). V lost 3 bases and J lost 4, with 12 bases in between. This CDR3 spans 14 amino acids. Looked up from germline, CDR1 is ENHRY and CDR2 is SYGVKD. The CDR3 sequence is CAISDPSGGYGYTF. The DNA for the CDR3 is TGTGCCATCAGTGACCCCTCCGGGGGCTATGGCTACACCTTC.

The V and J genes are TRBV7-3 and TRBJ1-2; 7 bases agree with TRBD1. CDR1 is SGHTA and CDR2 is FQGTGA in the germline V gene. CDR3 length: 13 residues. V was pared by 4 bases and J by 8 bases, with 7 bases of the junction left unmatched. CDR3: CASSSDRARGYTF. As DNA, the CDR3 is TGTGCCAGCAGCTCCGACAGGGCTCGCGGCTACACCTTC.

The J gene is TRBJ1-6, the V gene TRBV2, with D maybe TRBD1 (6 bases). V lost 8 bases and J 6 bases, leaving 17 bases between the germline ends. The length of the CDR3 is 15 residues. The germline CDR1 and CDR2 sequences are SNHLY and FYNNEI. The CDR3 loop is CASDGQGTVNSPLHF. In nucleotides, the CDR3 is TGTGCCAGCGATGGCCAGGGGACGGTTAATTCACCCCTCCACTTT.